The 14 T cell receptor beta chains reported below all come from one sample, sequenced in a study of T cell repertoires in cytomegalovirus infection. Via MiXCR, TCRdb re-called the reads, giving one row per CDR3 protein. The sample has approximately 500,000 distinct CDR3 sequences; about 15% are singletons. The sample was CD8+ T cells from PBMCs. The receptors here all came from a human donor in good health (CMV status not recorded). Some clones in this sample may be carry-over from other donors' samples.

This clonotype was counted many times. The rearrangement links TRBV27 to TRBJ2-7; a possible D gene is TRBD1 (7 bases). Germline assignment: CDR1 MNHEY and CDR2 SMNVEV (reference sequence). This CDR3 is 15 amino acids long. V was shortened by 8 bases and J by 5 bases, with 22 bases between the two germline ends. The CDR3 reads CASAYGSRGLDEQYF. CDR3 DNA: TGTGCCAGCGCATACGGGAGTAGGGGGCTGGACGAGCAGTACTTC.

This clonotype was counted at least ten times. The chain has TRBV7-6 and TRBJ2-1; TRBD2 is a possible D gene (5 bases). The V gene's germline CDR1 is SGHVS and CDR2 FNYEAQ. The CDR3 runs 14 residues. The V end lost 0 bases, the J end lost 9 bases, and 12 bases lay between the germline ends. The CDR3, as DNA: TGTGCCAGCAGCTTAGCGGGAGACTGGAGTGAGCAGTTCTTC. It yields the protein CASSLAGDWSEQFF.

This clonotype showed up just a few times. The V call is TRBV4-2, the J call TRBJ2-7; D could derive from TRBD1 or TRBD2 (5 bases each). This CDR3 is built from 13 residues. With 0 bases removed from V and 5 bases from J, the gap between germline ends came to 8 bases. CDR1 and CDR2 from the germline V gene are LGHNA and YNFKEQ. The CDR3 DNA follows: TGTGCCAGCAGCCAAGACGAGGGGAACGAGCAGTACTTC. The encoded protein is CASSQDEGNEQYF.

Ten or more counts support this clonotype. J is TRBJ2-4 and V is TRBV27; D remains ambiguous. The CDR3 totals 15 residues. Germline V CDR1 and CDR2: MNHEY, SMNVEV (reference sequence). Trimming removed 0 bases from V and 1 base from J, with 7 bases in between. The CDR3 loop is CASSLSVNAKNIQYF. CDR3 in DNA: TGTGCCAGCAGTTTATCAGTGAACGCCAAAAACATTCAGTACTTC.

This clonotype appeared many times. The V gene is TRBV27, the J gene TRBJ2-7; TRBD1 is a possible D gene (6 bases). This CDR3 has 15 amino acids. Germline CDR1 and CDR2: MNHEY and SMNVEV (reference sequence). V was shortened by 6 bases and J by 3 bases, with 18 bases between the two germline ends. This CDR3 is CASSPRPDRNYEQYF. For the CDR3, the DNA is TGTGCCAGCAGCCCAAGACCGGACAGAAACTACGAGCAGTACTTC.

There are many counts of this clonotype. V and J are TRBV28 and TRBJ2-1; no definite D call. There are 12 residues in the CDR3. V lost 5 bases and J lost 7, with 9 bases in between. Germline lookup yields CDR1 MDHEN and CDR2 SYDVKM. CDR3 sequence reads: CASSQTRNEQFF. The CDR3 DNA follows: TGTGCCAGCAGTCAGACCCGGAATGAGCAGTTCTTC.

The chain carries TRBV15 and TRBJ2-3; D might be TRBD2 (6 bases). The V end was cut by 5 bases, the J end by 4 bases, with 13 bases between. Germline V gives CDR1 LNHNV, CDR2 YYDKDF (reference sequence). This CDR3 has 14 amino acids. The CDR3 reads CATSALTSADTQYF. CDR3 nucleotides: TGTGCCACCAGCGCTTTGACTAGTGCAGATACGCAGTATTTT.

This clonotype showed up many times. The V call is TRBV29-1, the J call TRBJ2-1; D is possibly TRBD2 (6 bases). Germline V lookup: CDR1 SQVTM, CDR2 ANQGSEA. The CDR3 runs to 12 residues. The ends were cut back, 5 bases at V and 5 bases at J, with 10 bases in the middle. This CDR3 is CSVPTRNNEQFF. CDR3 nucleotide sequence: TGCAGCGTTCCGACTAGAAACAATGAGCAGTTCTTC.

This clonotype was observed many times. The chain combines TRBV10-3 with TRBJ2-7, with unresolved D. V dropped 6 bases and J dropped 2 bases, with 5 bases sitting between them. CDR3 length: 11 residues. CDR1 is ENHRY and CDR2 is SYGVKD in the germline V gene. The CDR3 coding sequence is TGTGCCATCAGAACTACCTACGAGCAGTACTTC. Translating it yields CAIRTTYEQYF.

This clonotype was observed a handful of times. The J gene is TRBJ2-3, the V gene TRBV13, with 8 bases that match TRBD1. CDR1 and CDR2 from the germline V gene are PRHDT and FYEKMQ (reference sequence). CDR3 size: 16 residues. After removal of 4 bases from V and 2 bases from J, the junction contained 8 bases not matched to a gene. The CDR3 protein is CASSSLQGEDTDTQYF. CDR3 nucleotide sequence: TGTGCCAGCAGCTCATTACAGGGGGAAGACACAGATACGCAGTATTTT.

Comments on this clonotype: A junction boundary mismatches the germline segment, possibly from a read error. The V call is TRBV7-6, the J call TRBJ2-3; TRBD1 matches at 7 bases. The CDR3 has 17 residues. Germline lookup yields CDR1 SGHVS and CDR2 FNYEAQ. The CDR3 spells CARSSGGWGSEGDTQYF. Written as DNA, the CDR3 is TGTGCCCGCAGCTCAGGGGGTTGGGGATCCGAGGGAGATACGCAGTATTTT.

This clonotype was observed at least ten times. This CDR3 is CASSTGTDVPNEQFF. In DNA, the CDR3 is TGTGCCAGCAGCACTGGGACAGACGTCCCGAATGAGCAGTTCTTC. J is TRBJ2-1 and V is TRBV7-9, with TRBD1 identical over 7 bases. The CDR3 covers 15 residues. The germline CDR1 and CDR2 sequences are SEHNR and FQNEAQ (reference sequence). V trimming: 5 bases; J trimming: 7 bases; junction bases outside the gene matches: 11.

This clonotype has a handful of counts. The chain uses TRBV7-9 and TRBJ2-7; 7 bases line up with TRBD1. V dropped 5 bases and J dropped 1; count of bases not matched to a gene: 8. Germline CDR1 reads SEHNR; CDR2 reads FQNEAQ (reference sequence). The CDR3 is 15 residues long. Written as DNA, the CDR3 is TGTGCCAGCAGCCTTTGGGACAGTGCATCCTACGAGCAGTACTTC. It encodes CASSLWDSASYEQYF.

This clonotype was seen repeatedly, ten times or more. V is TRBV12-3 or TRBV12-4 and J is TRBJ2-5, with 7 bases matching TRBD1. The junction had 0 bases not matched to a gene; V was cut back by 5 bases and J by 3 bases. This CDR3 spans 12 amino acids. In nucleotides, the CDR3 is TGTGCCAGCAGTACAGGGGAAGAGACCCAGTACTTC. Residues: CASSTGEETQYF.